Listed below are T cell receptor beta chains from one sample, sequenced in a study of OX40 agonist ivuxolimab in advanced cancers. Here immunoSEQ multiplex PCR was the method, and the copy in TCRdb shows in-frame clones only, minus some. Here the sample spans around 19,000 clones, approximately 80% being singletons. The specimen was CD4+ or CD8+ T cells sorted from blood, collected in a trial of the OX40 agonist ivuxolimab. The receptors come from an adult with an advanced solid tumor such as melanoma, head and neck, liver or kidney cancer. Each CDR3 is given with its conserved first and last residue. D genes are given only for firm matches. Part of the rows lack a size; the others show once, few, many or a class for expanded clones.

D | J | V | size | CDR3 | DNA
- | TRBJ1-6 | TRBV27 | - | CASSFGLGNSPLHF | TGTGCCAGCAGTTTCGGTCTGGGTAATTCACCCCTCCACTTT
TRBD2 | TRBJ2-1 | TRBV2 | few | CASSDAGGTNNEQFF | TGTGCCAGCAGTGACGCGGGAGGGACTAACAATGAGCAGTTCTTC
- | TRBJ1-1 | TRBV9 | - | CASSEGEAGTEAFF | TGTGCCAGCAGCGAGGGAGAGGCAGGGACTGAAGCTTTCTTT
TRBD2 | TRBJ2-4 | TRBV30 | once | CAWSPPVGSGRGQNIQYF | TGTGCCTGGAGTCCCCCCGTGGGTAGCGGGAGGGGGCAGAACATTCAGTACTTC
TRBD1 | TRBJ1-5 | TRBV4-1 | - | CASSLTGTGSNQPQHF | TGCGCCAGCAGCCTCACGGGGACAGGGAGCAATCAGCCCCAGCATTTT
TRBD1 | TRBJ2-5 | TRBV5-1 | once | CASSLDDRGETQYF | TGCGCCAGCAGCTTGGATGACAGGGGTGAGACCCAGTACTTC
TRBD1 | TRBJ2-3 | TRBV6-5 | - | CASSYSTGATDTQYF | TGTGCCAGCAGTTACTCAACAGGGGCAACAGATACGCAGTATTTT
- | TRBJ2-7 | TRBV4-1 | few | CASSQARAGVDEQYF | TGCGCCAGCAGCCAAGCTCGGGCAGGGGTTGACGAGCAGTACTTC
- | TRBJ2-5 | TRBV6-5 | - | CASSTHSSSAETQYF | TGTGCCAGCAGTACCCACTCGTCCTCGGCAGAGACCCAGTACTTC
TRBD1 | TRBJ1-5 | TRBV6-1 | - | CASSEHRGISQPQHF | TGTGCCAGCAGTGAACACAGGGGGATCAGTCAGCCCCAGCATTTT